This TCR beta chain was recorded in a study of blood T cell repertoires in COVID-19. Germline values: CDR1 MNHEY, CDR2 SMNVEV (reference sequence). CDR3 length equals 15 residues. V shed 4 bases and J 8 bases; nucleotides not matched to a gene: 9. In the original workflow: Reference gene primer amplification gave nucleated cell count estimates. Generated by immunoSEQ multiplex PCR, the TCRdb table keeps only in-frame clones and is missing some. V and J calls and clone size follow that table, whereas D and trimming were derived from the DNA. The sample lists under 250,000 clones; 70% to 85% were seen once.

The source material was peripheral blood. The chain joins TRBV27 to TRBJ2-3; 10 bases agree with TRBD2. The clonotype comes from an elderly man with acute or convalescent COVID-19. The CDR3 nucleotides read TGTGCCAGCAGTTCCTTAGCGGGGGGCCTGGGTACGCAGTATTTT. This sequence encodes CASSSLAGGLGTQYF.